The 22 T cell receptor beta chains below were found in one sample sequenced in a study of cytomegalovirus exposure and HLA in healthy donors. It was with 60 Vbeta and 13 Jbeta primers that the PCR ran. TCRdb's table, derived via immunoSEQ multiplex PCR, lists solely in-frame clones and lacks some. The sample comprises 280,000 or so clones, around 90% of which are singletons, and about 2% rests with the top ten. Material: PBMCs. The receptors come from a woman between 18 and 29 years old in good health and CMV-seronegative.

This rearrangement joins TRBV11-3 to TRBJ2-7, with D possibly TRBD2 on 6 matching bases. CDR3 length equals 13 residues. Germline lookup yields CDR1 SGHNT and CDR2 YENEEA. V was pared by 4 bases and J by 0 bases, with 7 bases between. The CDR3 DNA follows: TGTGCCAGCAGCTGGAGGGACTCCTACGAGCAGTACTTC. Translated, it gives CASSWRDSYEQYF. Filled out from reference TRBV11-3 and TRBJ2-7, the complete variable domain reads EAGVVQSPRYKIIEKKQPVAFWCNPISGHNTLYWYLQNLGQGPELLIRYENEEAVDDSQLPKDRFSAERLKGVDSTLKIQPAELGDSAVYLCASSWRDSYEQYFGPGTRLTVT.

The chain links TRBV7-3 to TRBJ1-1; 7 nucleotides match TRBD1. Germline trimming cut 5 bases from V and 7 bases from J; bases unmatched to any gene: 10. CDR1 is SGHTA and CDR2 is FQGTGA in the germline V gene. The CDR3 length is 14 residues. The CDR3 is CASSPNRQGNEAFF. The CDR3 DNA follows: TGTGCCAGCAGCCCAAATAGACAGGGAAATGAAGCTTTCTTT.

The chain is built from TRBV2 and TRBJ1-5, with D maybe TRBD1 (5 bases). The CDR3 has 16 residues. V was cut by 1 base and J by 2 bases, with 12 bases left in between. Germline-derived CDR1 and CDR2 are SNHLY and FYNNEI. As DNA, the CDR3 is TGTGCCAGCAGTGAAGTTCAGCCCAGGGGCAATCAGCCCCAGCATTTT. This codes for CASSEVQPRGNQPQHF.

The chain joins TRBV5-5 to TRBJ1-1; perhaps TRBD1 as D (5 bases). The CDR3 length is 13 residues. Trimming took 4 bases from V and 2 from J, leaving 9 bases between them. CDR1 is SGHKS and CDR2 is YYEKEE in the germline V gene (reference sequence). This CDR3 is CASSLGLNTEAFF. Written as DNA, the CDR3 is TGTGCCAGCAGCCTGGGACTAAACACTGAAGCTTTCTTT.

The CDR3 here is CASSLAGSLGTQYF. The DNA of the CDR3 is TGTGCCAGCAGTCTAGCGGGAAGCTTGGGGACCCAGTACTTC. V is TRBV6-6 and J is TRBJ2-5; the match to TRBD2 covers 9 bases. V shed 5 bases and J 7 bases; nucleotides not matched to a gene: 8. The CDR3 length is 14 residues. Per the germline V gene, CDR1 is MNHNY and CDR2 is SVGAGI (reference sequence).

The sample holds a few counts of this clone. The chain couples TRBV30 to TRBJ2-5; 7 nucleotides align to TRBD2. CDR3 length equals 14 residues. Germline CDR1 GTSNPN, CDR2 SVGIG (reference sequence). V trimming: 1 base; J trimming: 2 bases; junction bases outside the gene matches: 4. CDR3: CAWSGGGNQETQYF. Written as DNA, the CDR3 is TGTGCCTGGAGTGGGGGGGGTAATCAAGAGACCCAGTACTTC.

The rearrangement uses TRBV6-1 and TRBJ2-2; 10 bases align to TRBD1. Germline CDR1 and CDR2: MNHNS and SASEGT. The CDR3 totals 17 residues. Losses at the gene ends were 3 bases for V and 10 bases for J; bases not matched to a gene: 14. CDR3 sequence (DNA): TGTGCCAGCAGTGACAAGGACAGGGGGGTGAAAGGACCGGAGCTGTTTTTT. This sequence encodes CASSDKDRGVKGPELFF.

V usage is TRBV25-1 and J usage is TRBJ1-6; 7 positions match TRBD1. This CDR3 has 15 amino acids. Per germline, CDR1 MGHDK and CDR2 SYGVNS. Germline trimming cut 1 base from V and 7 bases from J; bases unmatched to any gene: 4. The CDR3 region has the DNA TGTGCCAGCAGTGAATCCACGGGACAGAATTCACCCCTCCACTTT. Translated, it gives CASSESTGQNSPLHF.

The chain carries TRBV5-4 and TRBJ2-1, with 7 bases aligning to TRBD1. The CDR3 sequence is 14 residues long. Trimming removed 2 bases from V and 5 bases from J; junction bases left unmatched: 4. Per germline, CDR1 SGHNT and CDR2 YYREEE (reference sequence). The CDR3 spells CASSFDRAHNEQFF. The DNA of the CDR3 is TGTGCCAGCAGCTTCGACAGGGCCCACAATGAGCAGTTCTTC.

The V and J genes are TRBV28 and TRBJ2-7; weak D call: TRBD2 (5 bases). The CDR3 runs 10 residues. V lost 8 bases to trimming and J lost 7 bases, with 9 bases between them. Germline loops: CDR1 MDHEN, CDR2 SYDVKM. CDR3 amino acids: CASATGEQYF. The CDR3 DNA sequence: TGTGCCAGCGCGACGGGGGAGCAGTACTTC.

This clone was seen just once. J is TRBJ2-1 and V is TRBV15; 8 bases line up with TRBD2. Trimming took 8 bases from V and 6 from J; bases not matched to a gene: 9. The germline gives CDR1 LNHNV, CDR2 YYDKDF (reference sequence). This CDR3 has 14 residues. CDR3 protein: CATSTGGGFNEQFF. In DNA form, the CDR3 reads TGTGCCACCTCTACTGGCGGGGGGTTCAATGAGCAGTTCTTC.

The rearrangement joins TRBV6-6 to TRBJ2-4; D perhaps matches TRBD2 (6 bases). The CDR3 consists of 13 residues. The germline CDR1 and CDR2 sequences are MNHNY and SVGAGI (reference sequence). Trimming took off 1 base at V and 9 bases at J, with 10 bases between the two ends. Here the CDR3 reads CASSYWRVGIQYF. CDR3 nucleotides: TGTGCCAGCAGTTACTGGAGGGTTGGCATTCAGTACTTC.

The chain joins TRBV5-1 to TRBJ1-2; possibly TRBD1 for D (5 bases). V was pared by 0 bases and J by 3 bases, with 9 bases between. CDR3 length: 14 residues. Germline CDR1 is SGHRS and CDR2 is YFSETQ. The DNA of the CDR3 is TGCGCCAGCAGCTTGGGGGGGGTCGACTATGGCTACACCTTC. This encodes CASSLGGVDYGYTF.

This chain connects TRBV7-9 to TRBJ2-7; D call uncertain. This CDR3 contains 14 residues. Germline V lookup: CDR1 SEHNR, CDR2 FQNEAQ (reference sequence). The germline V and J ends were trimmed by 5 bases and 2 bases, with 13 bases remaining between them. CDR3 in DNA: TGTGCCAGCAGCCCCCTTCGGTTCCCCTACGAGCAGTACTTC. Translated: CASSPLRFPYEQYF.

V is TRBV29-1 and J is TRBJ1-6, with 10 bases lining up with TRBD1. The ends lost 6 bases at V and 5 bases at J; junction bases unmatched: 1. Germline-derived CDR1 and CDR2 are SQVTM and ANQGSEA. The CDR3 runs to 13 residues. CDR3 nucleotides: TGCAGCGTGGGGACAGGGGATAATTCACCCCTCCACTTT. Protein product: CSVGTGDNSPLHF. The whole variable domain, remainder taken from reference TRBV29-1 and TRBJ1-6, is SAVISQKPSRDICQRGTSLTIQCQVDSQVTMMFWYRQQPGQSLTLIATANQGSEATYESGFVIDKFPISRPNLTFSTLTVSNMSPEDSSIYLCSVGTGDNSPLHFGNGTRLTVT.

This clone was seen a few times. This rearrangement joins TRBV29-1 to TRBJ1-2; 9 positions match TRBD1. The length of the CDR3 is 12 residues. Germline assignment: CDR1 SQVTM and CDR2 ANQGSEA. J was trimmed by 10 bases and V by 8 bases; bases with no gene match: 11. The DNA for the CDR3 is TGCAGCACATCCGAGGGACAGGGAACCTACACCTTC. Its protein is CSTSEGQGTYTF.

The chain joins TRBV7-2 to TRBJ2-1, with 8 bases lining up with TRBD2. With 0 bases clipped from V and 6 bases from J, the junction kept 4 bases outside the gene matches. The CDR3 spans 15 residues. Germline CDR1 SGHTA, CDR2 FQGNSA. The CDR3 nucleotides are TGTGCCAGCAGCTTAGCAGCGGGGGAACGCAATGAGCAGTTCTTC. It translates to CASSLAAGERNEQFF.

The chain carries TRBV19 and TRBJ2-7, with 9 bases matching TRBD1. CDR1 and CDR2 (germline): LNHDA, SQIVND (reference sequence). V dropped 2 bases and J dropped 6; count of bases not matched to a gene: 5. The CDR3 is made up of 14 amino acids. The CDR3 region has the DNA TGTGCCAGTAGTATAACAGGGGGCCGTTCCGAGCAGTACTTC. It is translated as CASSITGGRSEQYF.

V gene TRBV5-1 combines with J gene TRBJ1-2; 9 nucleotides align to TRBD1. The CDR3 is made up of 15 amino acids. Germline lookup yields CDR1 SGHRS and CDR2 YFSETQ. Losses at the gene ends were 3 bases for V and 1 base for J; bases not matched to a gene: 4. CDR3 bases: TGCGCCAGCAGCTGGACAGGGGATGGTAACTATGGCTACACCTTC. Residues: CASSWTGDGNYGYTF.

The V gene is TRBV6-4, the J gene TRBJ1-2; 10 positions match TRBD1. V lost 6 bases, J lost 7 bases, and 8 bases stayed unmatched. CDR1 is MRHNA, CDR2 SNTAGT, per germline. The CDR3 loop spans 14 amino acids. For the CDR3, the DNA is TGTGCCAGCAGCCTGACAGGGGGCTACGGTGGCTACACCTTC. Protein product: CASSLTGGYGGYTF.

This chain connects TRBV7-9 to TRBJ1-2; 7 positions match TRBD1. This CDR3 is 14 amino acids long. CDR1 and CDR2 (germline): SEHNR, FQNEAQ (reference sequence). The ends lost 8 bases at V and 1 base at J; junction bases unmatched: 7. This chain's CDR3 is CASLGTDFNYGYTF. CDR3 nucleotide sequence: TGTGCCAGCCTTGGGACAGATTTTAACTATGGCTACACCTTC.

This CDR3 reads CAWSRQGARGNQPQHF. CDR3 DNA sequence: TGTGCCTGGAGTCGGCAGGGGGCAAGGGGCAATCAGCCCCAGCATTTT. The genes are TRBV30 and TRBJ1-5; 8 bases map to TRBD1. The trim removed 2 bases at V and 2 bases at J, leaving 8 bases unmatched. Germline CDR1 is GTSNPN and CDR2 is SVGIG (reference sequence). The CDR3 runs 16 residues.